The 5 T cell receptor beta chains reported below all come from one sample, sequenced in a study of blood T cell repertoires in COVID-19. Repertoires were generated with immunoSEQ multiplex PCR, while TCRdb's copy carries only in-frame clones and drops some. Found here are about 310,000 clones, over 75% of them singletons; the top ten hold roughly 2%. Sequenced sample: PBMCs or T cells enriched from blood (not recorded which). The receptors shown here come from a man aged 30 to 39 who had recovered from COVID-19.

The chain is built from TRBV3-1 (or the pseudogene TRBV3-2) and TRBJ1-5; D ambiguous. The CDR3 loop spans 15 amino acids. Germline V gene lookup returns CDR1 LGHDT and CDR2 YNNKEL (reference sequence). V dropped 2 bases and J dropped 2 bases, with 10 bases sitting between them. CDR3 amino acids: CASSQRREGNQPQHF. CDR3 DNA: TGTGCCAGCAGCCAACGGAGGGAGGGCAATCAGCCCCAGCATTTT.

This clone was found a few times. V and J are TRBV30 and TRBJ1-2, with 9 bases matching TRBD1. Looked up from germline, CDR1 is GTSNPN and CDR2 is SVGIG (reference sequence). There are 13 residues in the CDR3. With 1 base clipped from V and 6 bases from J, the junction kept 3 bases outside the gene matches. CDR3 sequence reads: CAWSEGQGNGYTF. The CDR3 DNA sequence: TGTGCCTGGAGTGAGGGACAGGGAAATGGCTACACCTTC.

The rearrangement links TRBV6-5 to TRBJ1-4, with 7 bases fitting TRBD1. Germline loops: CDR1 MNHEY, CDR2 SVGAGI. This CDR3 region has 15 residues. V shed 7 bases and J 4 bases; nucleotides not matched to a gene: 9. The CDR3 is CASTPWGQSNEKLFF. The CDR3 bases are TGTGCCAGCACTCCTTGGGGACAGAGTAATGAAAAACTGTTTTTT.

The V gene is TRBV19, the J gene TRBJ1-5; 8 bases are shared with TRBD1. The CDR3 length is 13 residues. Germline loops: CDR1 LNHDA, CDR2 SQIVND (reference sequence). Trimming cost V 7 bases and J 5 bases; bases outside gene matches: 4. CDR3 DNA: TGTGCCAGTAAGGACAGGGTAGATCAGCCCCAGCATTTT. Protein: CASKDRVDQPQHF.

The chain is built from TRBV30 and TRBJ1-2; D call uncertain. This CDR3 is built from 14 residues. Germline lookup yields CDR1 GTSNPN and CDR2 SVGIG (reference sequence). The V and J ends lost 5 bases and 0 bases respectively, with 13 bases between them. The CDR3 DNA reads TGTGCCTGGGCGGACGGGAGCTCTAACTATGGCTACACCTTC. Protein sequence: CAWADGSSNYGYTF.